Sequencing of this T cell receptor (beta chain) was carried out in a study of blood T cell repertoires in COVID-19. The method was immunoSEQ multiplex PCR; TCRdb's version includes in-frame clones alone and lacks a portion of them. The sample holds more than 200,000 clones; 88% are singletons and the top ten take roughly 2.5%. Germline V lookup: CDR1 MNHEY, CDR2 SVGAGI. Trimming stripped 6 bases from V and 3 bases from J, with 13 bases between. This CDR3 spans 14 amino acids. The sequence derives from a woman aged 55-69 years with acute or convalescent COVID-19. The chain links TRBV6-5 to TRBJ2-3; tentative D call: TRBD1 (5 bases). Sample: peripheral blood. The CDR3, as DNA: TGTGCCAGCAGGATAGGACACCAGACAGATACGCAGTATTTT. Its translation: CASRIGHQTDTQYF.